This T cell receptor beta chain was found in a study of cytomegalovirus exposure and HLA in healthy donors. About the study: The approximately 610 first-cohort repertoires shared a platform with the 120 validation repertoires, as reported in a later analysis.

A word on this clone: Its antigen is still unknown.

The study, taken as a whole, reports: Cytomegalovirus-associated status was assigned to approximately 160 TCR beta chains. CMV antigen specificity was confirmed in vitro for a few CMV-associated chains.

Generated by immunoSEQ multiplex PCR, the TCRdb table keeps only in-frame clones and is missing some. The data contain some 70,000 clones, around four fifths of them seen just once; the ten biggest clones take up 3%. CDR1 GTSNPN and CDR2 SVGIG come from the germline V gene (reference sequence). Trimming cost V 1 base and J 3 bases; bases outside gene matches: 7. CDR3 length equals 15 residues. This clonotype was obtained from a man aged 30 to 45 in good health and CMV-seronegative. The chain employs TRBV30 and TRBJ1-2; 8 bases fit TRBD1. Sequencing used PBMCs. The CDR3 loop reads CAWSARTGLYYGYTF. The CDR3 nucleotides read TGTGCCTGGAGTGCCCGGACAGGGTTGTACTATGGCTACACCTTC.